The clone carrying this T cell receptor beta chain showed up just once. Authors' processing steps: The assay estimated nucleated cells by amplifying reference gene primers. The repertoire was sequenced with immunoSEQ multiplex PCR; TCRdb's copy has only in-frame clones and lacks some. The V and J calls and clone size come from that table; D and trimming were worked out from the DNA. The table lists approximately 270,000 clones, more than 85% of them singletons. This sample stems from a study of blood T cell repertoires in COVID-19. The overall study: Samples representing acute and convalescent COVID-19 were sourced from the United States, Italy and Spain. PBMCs, B-cell-depleted T cells, or T cells were the source of the cDNA or gDNA that made up the material.

V lost 6 bases, J lost 7 bases, and 13 bases stayed unmatched. Germline-derived CDR1 and CDR2 are MNHEY and SVGAGI. CDR3 length: 15 amino acids. The specimen sequenced was peripheral blood. The rearrangement joins TRBV6-5 to TRBJ1-2; TRBD1 matches at 8 bases. This clonotype originated in a young man with acute or convalescent COVID-19. CDR3 in DNA: TGTGCCAGCAGCGATGTTTTGCAGGGGGCTGGTGGCTACACCTTC. It yields the protein CASSDVLQGAGGYTF.